One and the same sample provided the 30 T cell receptor beta chains below, sequenced in a study of cytomegalovirus exposure and HLA in healthy donors. It was with 60 Vbeta and 13 Jbeta primers that the PCR ran. Measured with immunoSEQ multiplex PCR; TCRdb has only the in-frame clones, and not every one. This sample has some 120,000 clones, with around 77% found just once. Sequences were obtained from PBMCs. These receptors came from a man aged 45-65 years in good health and CMV-seronegative.

The rearrangement links TRBV5-1 to TRBJ2-1, with 9 bases that match TRBD2. Per the germline V gene, CDR1 is SGHRS and CDR2 is YFSETQ. The CDR3 loop spans 15 amino acids. The ends lost 6 bases at V and 7 bases at J; junction bases unmatched: 11. The CDR3 loop reads CASTWGSGRNNEQFF. The CDR3 region has the DNA TGCGCCAGCACCTGGGGTAGCGGGAGAAATAATGAGCAGTTCTTC.

This chain links TRBV27 with TRBJ2-7; 8 positions agree with TRBD1. The CDR3 sequence is 14 residues long. Germline lookup yields CDR1 MNHEY and CDR2 SMNVEV (reference sequence). The J segment lost 12 bases and the V segment lost 5 bases, leaving 15 bases of the junction unmatched. The CDR3 sequence: CASSPQGTGRGVYF. The CDR3 nucleotides read TGTGCCAGCAGTCCCCAGGGGACAGGCCGAGGGGTGTACTTC.

The chain has TRBV7-2 and TRBJ2-6, with 13 bases matching TRBD2. CDR1 and CDR2 from the germline V gene are SGHTA and FQGNSA. V lost 4 bases and J lost 0; bases outside the gene matches: 0. The CDR3 has 17 amino acids. CDR3 residues: CASSWTSGSSGANVLTF. The CDR3 DNA reads as TGTGCCAGCAGCTGGACTAGCGGGAGCTCTGGGGCCAACGTCCTGACTTTC. The full variable domain, rest sourced from reference TRBV7-2 and TRBJ2-6, is GAGVSQSPSNKVTEKGKDVELRCDPISGHTALYWYRQSLGQGLEFLIYFQGNSAPDKSGLPSDRFSAERTGGSVSTLTIQRTQQEDSAVYLCASSWTSGSSGANVLTFGAGSRLTVL.

CDR3: CASSQATGGPGELFF. The CDR3 DNA reads as TGTGCCAGCAGCCAAGCAACGGGGGGCCCCGGGGAGCTGTTTTTT. This chain connects TRBV14 to TRBJ2-2, with TRBD2 as a possible D gene (7 bases). Trimming removed 1 base at V and 6 bases at J, with 12 bases between. The CDR3 sequence is 15 residues long. The V gene's germline CDR1 is SGHDN and CDR2 FVKESK.

The chain joins TRBV6-6 to TRBJ2-4; a possible D gene is TRBD1 (5 bases). V shed 0 bases and J shed 2 bases, with 11 bases lying between them. The CDR3 loop spans 16 amino acids. CDR1 MNHNY and CDR2 SVGAGI come from the germline V gene (reference sequence). CDR3 in amino acids: CASSYSGRVTKNIQYF. The CDR3 nucleotides are TGTGCCAGCAGTTACTCTGGCAGGGTAACCAAAAACATTCAGTACTTC.

V usage is TRBV11-1 and J usage is TRBJ2-1, with D possibly matching TRBD1 (6 bases). The germline gives CDR1 SGHAT, CDR2 FQDESV (reference sequence). Trimming removed 5 bases from V and 0 bases from J, with 14 bases in between. This CDR3 is built from 16 residues. The CDR3 loop is CASSLRADSSYNEQFF. Here the CDR3 DNA reads TGTGCCAGCAGCCTCCGGGCGGACAGCTCCTACAATGAGCAGTTCTTC.

This chain links TRBV27 with TRBJ1-2, with 9 bases matching TRBD1. The CDR3 totals 16 residues. Trimming cost V 6 bases and J 8 bases; bases outside gene matches: 16. The V gene's germline CDR1 is MNHEY and CDR2 SMNVEV (reference sequence). The CDR3: CASRDPRQGGGFGYTF. The CDR3 DNA sequence: TGTGCCAGCAGAGACCCAAGACAGGGGGGCGGCTTCGGCTACACCTTC.

This clone was picked up a small number of times. The V gene is TRBV7-8, the J gene TRBJ2-7, with TRBD2 matching 10 bases. Looked up from germline, CDR1 is SGHVS and CDR2 is FQNEAQ. Losses at the gene ends were 5 bases for V and 0 bases for J; bases not matched to a gene: 7. The CDR3 covers 16 residues. The CDR3 loop is CASSPRLAGVSYEQYF. In DNA form, the CDR3 reads TGTGCCAGCAGCCCTCGCCTAGCGGGAGTCTCCTACGAGCAGTACTTC. Combining the CDR3 with reference TRBV7-8 and TRBJ2-7 gives the whole variable domain GAGVSQSPRYKVAKRGQDVALRCDPISGHVSLFWYQQALGQGPEFLTYFQNEAQLDKSGLPSDRFFAERPEGSVSTLKIQRTQQEDSAVYLCASSPRLAGVSYEQYFGPGTRLTVT.

V usage is TRBV15 and J usage is TRBJ2-7; TRBD1 matches at 9 bases. The CDR3 loop spans 15 amino acids. V gave up 3 bases and J gave up 2 bases; unmatched junction bases: 5. CDR1 LNHNV and CDR2 YYDKDF come from the germline V gene (reference sequence). Here the CDR3 DNA reads TGTGCCACCAGCAGTGGGGGACAGGGAGCCTACGAGCAGTACTTC. It codes for CATSSGGQGAYEQYF. The full variable domain, its missing parts supplied by reference TRBV15 and TRBJ2-7, is DAMVIQNPRYQVTQFGKPVTLSCSQTLNHNVMYWYQQKSSQAPKLLFHYYDKDFNNEADTPDNFQSRRPNTSFCFLDIRSPGLGDTAMYLCATSSGGQGAYEQYFGPGTRLTVT.

This chain uses TRBV7-2 with TRBJ2-1; 12 bases are shared with TRBD2. Germline V gene sequence: CDR1 SGHTA, CDR2 FQGNSA. V lost 4 bases to trimming and J lost 7 bases; unmatched junction nucleotides: 5. The CDR3 is 15 residues long. The CDR3 DNA reads as TGTGCCAGCAGCTCGACTAGCGGGAGTATAAATGAGCAGTTCTTC. Its translation is CASSSTSGSINEQFF.

The V and J genes are TRBV2 and TRBJ2-1, with 15 bases aligning to TRBD2. V lost 2 bases and J lost 9; bases outside the gene matches: 2. Per the germline V gene, CDR1 is SNHLY and CDR2 is FYNNEI. The CDR3 spans 15 residues. The CDR3 reads CASSESGLAGGEQFF. DNA for the CDR3: TGTGCCAGCAGTGAATCGGGACTAGCGGGAGGTGAGCAGTTCTTC.

This clone was seen only once. One junction end does not reproduce the germline sequence, and a read error may be involved. V is TRBV2 and J is TRBJ1-2; the D gene is possibly TRBD1 (6 bases). The germline V gene encodes CDR1 SNHLY and CDR2 FYNNEI. This CDR3 has 13 amino acids. Written as DNA, the CDR3 is TGTGCCAGCAGGGAAGCCCAGGGGCGAGGCTACACCTTC. Translation: CASREAQGRGYTF.

The chain uses TRBV9 and TRBJ2-7; perhaps TRBD2 as D (5 bases). The CDR3 runs to 14 residues. Deletions cut 4 bases from V and 3 bases from J, with 14 bases between. Looked up from germline, CDR1 is SGDLS and CDR2 is YYNGEE. The CDR3 coding sequence is TGTGCCAGCAGCCCCACTACGGGGATCTACGAGCAGTACTTC. Its translation is CASSPTTGIYEQYF.

This clone was counted once. This chain links TRBV28 with TRBJ2-3, with 9 bases lining up with TRBD2. The V gene end was trimmed by 2 bases and the J gene end by 1 base; junction bases not matched to a gene: 16. This CDR3 contains 20 residues. CDR1 and CDR2 (germline): MDHEN, SYDVKM. The DNA for the CDR3 is TGTGCCAGCAGTTTAATAGGAGTTGATAGCGGGAGAGTTGGCACAGATACGCAGTATTTT. It specifies CASSLIGVDSGRVGTDTQYF.

This clone appeared a single time. V gene TRBV5-1 combines with J gene TRBJ2-7; D is perhaps TRBD2 (6 bases). Looked up from germline, CDR1 is SGHRS and CDR2 is YFSETQ. The V and J ends lost 1 base and 3 bases respectively, with 8 bases between them. The CDR3 is 13 amino acids. CDR3 in amino acids: CASSLSGDYEQYF. CDR3 in DNA: TGCGCCAGCAGCTTGTCGGGGGACTACGAGCAGTACTTC.

The rearrangement joins TRBV18 to TRBJ2-5; a possible D gene is TRBD1 (6 bases). The CDR3 sequence is 14 residues long. V dropped 6 bases and J dropped 3 bases, with 14 bases sitting between them. Germline V gene data show CDR1 as KGHSH and CDR2 as LQKENI. In DNA, the CDR3 is TGTGCCAGCTCGGCCCGGCGGACAGAAGAGACCCAGTACTTC. This codes for CASSARRTEETQYF.

The sample holds one count of this clone. This chain links TRBV28 with TRBJ2-7; TRBD2 matches 7 bases. From germline, CDR1 is MDHEN and CDR2 SYDVKM. Germline trimming cut 8 bases from V and 0 bases from J; bases unmatched to any gene: 19. The CDR3 has 18 amino acids. CDR3 coding DNA: TGTGCCAGCCTCGGGTCAAGCGGGGTCGGGATGGGCTCCTACGAGCAGTACTTC. Amino acids: CASLGSSGVGMGSYEQYF.

As to this clone: Other DNA sequences of this sample code for an identical CDR3. This rearrangement joins TRBV28 to TRBJ2-1; 15 nucleotides agree with TRBD2. Germline trimming cut 6 bases from V and 7 bases from J; bases unmatched to any gene: 4. The CDR3 has 15 residues. From germline, CDR1 is MDHEN and CDR2 SYDVKM. CDR3 coding DNA: TGTGCCAGCAGCCCCGGGACTAGCGGGAGGAATGAGCAGTTCTTC. Translated: CASSPGTSGRNEQFF. The complete variable domain, with remaining parts taken from reference TRBV28 and TRBJ2-1, reads DVKVTQSSRYLVKRTGEKVFLECVQDMDHENMFWYRQDPGLGLRLIYFSYDVKMKEKGDIPEGYSVSREKKERFSLILESASTNQTSMYLCASSPGTSGRNEQFFGPGTRLTVL.

V is TRBV7-8 and J is TRBJ2-1; 12 nucleotides match TRBD1. With 7 bases clipped from V and 5 bases from J, the junction kept 18 bases outside the gene matches. The CDR3 is 19 amino acids. Per germline, CDR1 SGHVS and CDR2 FQNEAQ. CDR3: CASTYRPGQGAFGHNEQFF. CDR3 sequence (DNA): TGTGCCAGCACCTATCGACCGGGACAGGGGGCCTTCGGCCACAATGAGCAGTTCTTC.

The chain links TRBV7-9 to TRBJ2-1, with 13 bases fitting TRBD2. This CDR3 is 18 amino acids long. Germline V gene data show CDR1 as SEHNR and CDR2 as FQNEAQ (reference sequence). The ends lost 5 bases at V and 2 bases at J; junction bases unmatched: 9. The CDR3 sequence: CASSPIWGLAGTYNEQFF. CDR3 DNA: TGTGCCAGCAGCCCTATATGGGGACTAGCGGGGACCTACAATGAGCAGTTCTTC.

The chain has TRBV6-5 and TRBJ1-1; maybe TRBD1 (5 bases). CDR3 size: 14 residues. Germline V CDR1 and CDR2: MNHEY, SVGAGI. V was trimmed by 0 bases and J by 6 bases, leaving 11 bases between them. The CDR3 nucleotides are TGTGCCAGCAGTTACTCGACAGCGGGCTCTGAAGCTTTCTTT. Amino acid sequence: CASSYSTAGSEAFF.

The chain couples TRBV28 to TRBJ1-1, with TRBD1 matching over 8 bases. CDR3 length equals 15 residues. Germline V gene lookup returns CDR1 MDHEN and CDR2 SYDVKM. J was trimmed by 4 bases and V by 5 bases; bases with no gene match: 9. CDR3 sequence: CASSLGTGGRTEAFF. For the CDR3, the DNA is TGTGCCAGCAGTCTCGGGACAGGCGGTCGCACTGAAGCTTTCTTT.

On this clone: Other DNA sequences in the sample encode the same CDR3. The genes are TRBV30 and TRBJ1-5, with 7 positions matching TRBD1. This CDR3 contains 14 residues. Germline V gene lookup returns CDR1 GTSNPN and CDR2 SVGIG (reference sequence). The V segment lost 0 bases and the J segment 5 bases; nucleotides outside the gene matches: 4. The DNA of the CDR3 is TGTGCCTGGAGTGTGGGGACAGCCGATCAGCCCCAGCATTTT. This gives the protein CAWSVGTADQPQHF.

The chain uses TRBV7-9 and TRBJ1-1; TRBD1 matches at 10 bases. CDR1 SEHNR and CDR2 FQNEAQ come from the germline V gene (reference sequence). The CDR3 length is 14 residues. V shed 6 bases, J shed 4 bases, and the junction held 5 bases outside the gene matches. In DNA form, the CDR3 reads TGTGCCAGCAGTTCACGGACAGGGGGCACTGAAGCTTTCTTT. As protein: CASSSRTGGTEAFF.

This clone was counted once. The J gene is TRBJ2-5, the V gene TRBV2; the match to TRBD1 covers 7 bases. V was pared by 6 bases and J by 5 bases, with 3 bases of the junction left unmatched. The CDR3 length is 12 residues. Germline CDR1 is SNHLY and CDR2 is FYNNEI. CDR3 sequence: CASRNRGETQYF. CDR3 coding DNA: TGTGCCAGCAGGAACAGGGGTGAGACCCAGTACTTC.

J is TRBJ2-7 and V is TRBV10-2; D unclear. In germline, CDR1 is WSHSY, CDR2 SAAADI. V lost 3 bases, J lost 0 bases, and 3 bases lay in between. This CDR3 is built from 12 residues. The CDR3, as DNA: TGCGCCAGCAGTGACAGCTCCTACGAGCAGTACTTC. Translated: CASSDSSYEQYF.

This rearrangement joins TRBV27 to TRBJ2-7, with 13 bases matching TRBD2. Germline values: CDR1 MNHEY, CDR2 SMNVEV (reference sequence). This CDR3 has 13 residues. V lost 6 bases to trimming and J lost 7 bases; unmatched junction nucleotides: 3. The CDR3 nucleotides read TGTGCCAGCAGCTTGGGACTAGCGGGGGAGCAGTACTTC. Encoded protein: CASSLGLAGEQYF.

The chain links TRBV19 to TRBJ2-5, with 10 bases fitting TRBD2. CDR3 length: 14 residues. The ends lost 2 bases at V and 7 bases at J; junction bases unmatched: 4. The V gene's germline CDR1 is LNHDA and CDR2 SQIVND (reference sequence). The CDR3 nucleotides are TGTGCCAGTAGTATAATAACTAGCGGGGCGACCCAGTACTTC. It encodes CASSIITSGATQYF.

This rearrangement joins TRBV30 to TRBJ2-5, with 7 bases that match TRBD1. CDR1 GTSNPN and CDR2 SVGIG come from the germline V gene (reference sequence). The CDR3 contains 13 residues. J was trimmed by 3 bases and V by 3 bases; bases with no gene match: 4. In DNA, the CDR3 is TGTGCCTGGAGCGGTCAGGGGGAAGAGACCCAGTACTTC. It translates to CAWSGQGEETQYF.

The rearrangement uses TRBV15 and TRBJ2-1, with 7 positions matching TRBD2. The CDR3 runs 17 residues. Germline V gives CDR1 LNHNV, CDR2 YYDKDF (reference sequence). The V and J ends lost 1 base and 0 bases, in that order; junction bases with no gene match: 6. CDR3 residues: CATSRAVGGNSYNEQFF. The CDR3, as DNA: TGTGCCACCAGCAGAGCGGTCGGGGGGAACTCCTACAATGAGCAGTTCTTC.